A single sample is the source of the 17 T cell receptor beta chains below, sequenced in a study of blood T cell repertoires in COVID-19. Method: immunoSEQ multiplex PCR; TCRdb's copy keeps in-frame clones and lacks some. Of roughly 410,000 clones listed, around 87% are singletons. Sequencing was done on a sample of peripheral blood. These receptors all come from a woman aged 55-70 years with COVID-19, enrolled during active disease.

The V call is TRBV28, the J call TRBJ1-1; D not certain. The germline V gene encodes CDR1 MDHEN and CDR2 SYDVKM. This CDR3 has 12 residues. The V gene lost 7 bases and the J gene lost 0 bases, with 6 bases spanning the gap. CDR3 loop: CASTPLNTEAFF. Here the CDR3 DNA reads TGTGCCAGCACCCCCTTGAACACTGAAGCTTTCTTT. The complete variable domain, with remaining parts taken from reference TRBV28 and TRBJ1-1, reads DVKVTQSSRYLVKRTGEKVFLECVQDMDHENMFWYRQDPGLGLRLIYFSYDVKMKEKGDIPEGYSVSREKKERFSLILESASTNQTSMYLCASTPLNTEAFFGQGTRLTVV.

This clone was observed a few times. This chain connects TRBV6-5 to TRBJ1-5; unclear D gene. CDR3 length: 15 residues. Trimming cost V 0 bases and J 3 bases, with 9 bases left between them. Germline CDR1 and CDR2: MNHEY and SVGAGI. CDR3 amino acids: CASSYSEGINQPQHF. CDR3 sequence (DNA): TGTGCCAGCAGTTACTCGGAGGGAATCAATCAGCCCCAGCATTTT.

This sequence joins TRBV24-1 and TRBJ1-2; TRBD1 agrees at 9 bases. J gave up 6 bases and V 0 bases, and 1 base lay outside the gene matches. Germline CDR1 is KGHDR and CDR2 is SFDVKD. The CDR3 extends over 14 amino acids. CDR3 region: CATSDLGQGNGYTF. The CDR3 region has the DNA TGTGCCACCAGTGATTTGGGACAGGGGAATGGCTACACCTTC.

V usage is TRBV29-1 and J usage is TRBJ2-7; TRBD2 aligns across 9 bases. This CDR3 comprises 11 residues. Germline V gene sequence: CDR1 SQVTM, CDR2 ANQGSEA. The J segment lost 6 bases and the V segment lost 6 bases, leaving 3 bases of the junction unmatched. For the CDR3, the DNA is TGCAGCGTGGGAGCGGGGGGCGAGCAGTACTTC. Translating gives CSVGAGGEQYF.

CDR3 loop: CASSPDSFNQPQHF. Written as DNA, the CDR3 is TGTGCCAGCAGTCCGGACAGCTTCAATCAGCCCCAGCATTTT. This chain connects TRBV6-5 to TRBJ1-5; possible D gene TRBD1, 6 bases. The germline CDR1 and CDR2 sequences are MNHEY and SVGAGI. Trimming took off 5 bases at V and 3 bases at J, with 11 bases between the two ends. CDR3 size: 14 residues.

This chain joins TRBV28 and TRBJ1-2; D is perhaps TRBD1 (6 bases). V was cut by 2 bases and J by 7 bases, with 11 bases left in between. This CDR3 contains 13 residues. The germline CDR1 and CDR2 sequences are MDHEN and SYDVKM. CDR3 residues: CASSLQGYAGYTF. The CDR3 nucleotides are TGTGCCAGCAGTTTACAGGGGTATGCTGGCTACACCTTC.

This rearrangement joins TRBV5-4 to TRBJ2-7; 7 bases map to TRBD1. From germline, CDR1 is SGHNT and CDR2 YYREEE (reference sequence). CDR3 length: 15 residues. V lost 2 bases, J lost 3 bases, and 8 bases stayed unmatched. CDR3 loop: CASSFPGQRHYEQYF. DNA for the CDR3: TGTGCCAGCAGCTTTCCGGGACAGCGTCACTACGAGCAGTACTTC.

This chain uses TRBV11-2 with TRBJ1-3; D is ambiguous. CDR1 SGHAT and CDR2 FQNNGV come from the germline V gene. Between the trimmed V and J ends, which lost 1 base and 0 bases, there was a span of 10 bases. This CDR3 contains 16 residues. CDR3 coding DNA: TGTGCCAGCAGCTTAGTCGGTGGTTTCTCTGGAAACACCATATATTTT. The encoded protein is CASSLVGGFSGNTIYF.

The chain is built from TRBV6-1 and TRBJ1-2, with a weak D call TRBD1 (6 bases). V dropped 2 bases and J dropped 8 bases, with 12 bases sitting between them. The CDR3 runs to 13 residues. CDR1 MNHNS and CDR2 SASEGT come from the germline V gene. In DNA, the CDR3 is TGTGCCAGCAGTGAATCAGGGGTCCGCGGCTACACCTTC. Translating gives CASSESGVRGYTF.

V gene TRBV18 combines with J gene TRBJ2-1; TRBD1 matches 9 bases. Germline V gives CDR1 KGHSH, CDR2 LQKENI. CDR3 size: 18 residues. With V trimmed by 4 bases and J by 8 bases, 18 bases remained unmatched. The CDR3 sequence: CASSRKPGDRAHTDEQFF. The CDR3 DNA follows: TGTGCCAGCTCACGGAAACCGGGGGACAGGGCCCATACAGATGAGCAGTTCTTC.

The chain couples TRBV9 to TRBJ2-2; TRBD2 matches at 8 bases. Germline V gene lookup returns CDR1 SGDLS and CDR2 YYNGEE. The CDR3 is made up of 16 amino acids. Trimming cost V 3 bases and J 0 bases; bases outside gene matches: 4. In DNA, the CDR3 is TGTGCCAGCAGCGCCCCGGGAGGGTCGAACACCGGGGAGCTGTTTTTT. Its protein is CASSAPGGSNTGELFF.

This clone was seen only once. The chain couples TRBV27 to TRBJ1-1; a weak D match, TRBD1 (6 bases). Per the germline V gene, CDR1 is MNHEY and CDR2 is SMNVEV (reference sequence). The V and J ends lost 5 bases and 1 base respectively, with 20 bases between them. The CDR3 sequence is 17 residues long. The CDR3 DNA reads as TGTGCCAGCAGTCCCTACACATTGACGACAGGGAACACTGAAGCTTTCTTT. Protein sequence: CASSPYTLTTGNTEAFF.

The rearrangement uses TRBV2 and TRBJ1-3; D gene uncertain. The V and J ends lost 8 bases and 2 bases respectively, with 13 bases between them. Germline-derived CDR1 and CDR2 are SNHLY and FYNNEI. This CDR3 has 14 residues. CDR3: CASYIGVTGNTIYF. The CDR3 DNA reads TGTGCCAGCTACATCGGGGTTACTGGAAACACCATATATTTT.

The DNA of the CDR3 is TGTGCCAGCAGCCGTCTCCAACCGGGACATTCCACTGAAGCTTTCTTT. It translates to CASSRLQPGHSTEAFF. The chain couples TRBV7-9 to TRBJ1-1, with TRBD1 as a possible D gene (6 bases). The germline CDR1 and CDR2 sequences are SEHNR and FQNEAQ (reference sequence). The V gene lost 5 bases and the J gene lost 4 bases, with 20 bases spanning the gap. This CDR3 spans 16 amino acids.

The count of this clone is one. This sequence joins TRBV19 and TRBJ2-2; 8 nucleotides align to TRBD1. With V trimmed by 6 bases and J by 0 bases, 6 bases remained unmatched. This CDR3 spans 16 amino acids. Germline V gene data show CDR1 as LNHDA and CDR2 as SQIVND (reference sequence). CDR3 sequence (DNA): TGTGCCAGTAGGCCTAGACAGGGGTCGAACACCGGGGAGCTGTTTTTT. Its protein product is CASRPRQGSNTGELFF.

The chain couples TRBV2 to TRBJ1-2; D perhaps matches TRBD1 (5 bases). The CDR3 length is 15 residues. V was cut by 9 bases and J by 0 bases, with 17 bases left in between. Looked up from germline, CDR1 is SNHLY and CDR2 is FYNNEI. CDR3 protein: CARENRDLANYGYTF. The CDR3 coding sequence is TGTGCCAGGGAAAACCGGGACTTAGCTAACTATGGCTACACCTTC.

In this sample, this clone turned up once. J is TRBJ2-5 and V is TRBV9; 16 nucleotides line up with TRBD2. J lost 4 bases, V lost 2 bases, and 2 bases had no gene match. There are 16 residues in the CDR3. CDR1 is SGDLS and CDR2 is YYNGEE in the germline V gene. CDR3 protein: CASSVGTSGGAETQYF. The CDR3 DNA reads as TGTGCCAGCAGCGTGGGGACTAGCGGGGGGGCAGAGACCCAGTACTTC.